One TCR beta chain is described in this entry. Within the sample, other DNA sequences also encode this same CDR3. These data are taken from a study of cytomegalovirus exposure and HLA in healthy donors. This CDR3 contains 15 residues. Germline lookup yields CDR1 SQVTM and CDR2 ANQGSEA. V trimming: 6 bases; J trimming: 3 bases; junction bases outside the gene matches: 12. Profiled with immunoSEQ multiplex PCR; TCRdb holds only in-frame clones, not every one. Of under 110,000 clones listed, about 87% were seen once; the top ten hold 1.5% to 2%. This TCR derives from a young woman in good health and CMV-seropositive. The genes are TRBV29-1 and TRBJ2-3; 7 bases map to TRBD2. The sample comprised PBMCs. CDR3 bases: TGCAGCGTCGTACTAATTGGGGGGGGAACAGATACGCAGTATTTT. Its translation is CSVVLIGGGTDTQYF.